The clone carrying this T cell receptor beta chain has ten or more counts. No antigen is known for it. The sorted libraries took approximately 1 million CD4+ or CD8+ T cells. These data originate in a study of neurological immune-mediated disorders. Study-wide findings and caveats: Multiple sclerosis, the disease with the least TCR clonal expansion, fell below healthy controls, whereas HTLV-1-associated myelopathy showed the most. Because no CDR3 amino acid sequences were shared across subjects by expanded clones, private repertoires were suggested in all groups.

Germline loops: CDR1 MDHEN, CDR2 SYDVKM. The CDR3 has 13 residues. The junction had 5 bases not matched to a gene; V was cut back by 5 bases and J by 8 bases. TCRdb ran MiXCR on the 5' RACE reads and lists one entry per CDR3 protein. Among some 47,000 distinct CDR3 sequences listed, about 6% were seen once. Sequencing input: CD4+ T cells from blood. The TCR comes from a woman aged 40 to 55 in good health. This chain joins TRBV28 and TRBJ1-4, with 7 bases fitting TRBD1. CDR3 loop: CASSPGTEEKLFF. CDR3 DNA: TGTGCCAGCAGTCCCGGGACAGAAGAAAAACTGTTTTTT.